This section outlines one TCR beta chain sequence together with its context. No cognate antigen has been identified for it. Nothing much larger sits one base from this clone, and base qualities are not available. Using the deep immunoSEQ assay, multiplex PCR amplified TCR CDR3 regions from genomic DNA. Genomic DNA extracted from each cell subset was distributed evenly over all wells of several immunoSEQ 96-well plates, and each plate served as one replicate. For unsorted PBMC, around 0.3 ug genomic DNA, equal to approximately 30,000 T cell genomes, was loaded into each replicate PCR. Ten immunoSEQ deep assay plates were used to sequence unsorted PBMC genomic DNA. Purified libraries were quantified with a Qubit 3.0 fluorometer, sized on a Bioanalyzer 2100, and re-quantified with the KAPA Library Quantification kit. Every immunoSEQ 96-well plate was sequenced on a separate single-read 150-cycle Illumina NextSeq 550 flow cell. Regarding the original processing steps: Because only junctional sequences without quality scores were contained in the immunoSEQ output, filtering matching that applied to full-length reads could not be performed. To assign V/J genes and CDR3, sequences were annotated against IMGT germline references using PyIR, a Python wrapper for IgBLAST v1.9. Reads were removed for weak V/J assignments (E-value above 1e-6), missing CDR3, stop codons, out-of-frame junctions, or ambiguous translated residues. A V3J clonotype was defined by an identical inferred V gene, J gene, and CDR3 amino acid sequence. To compute the percentage overlap between repertoires, the number of shared unique clonotypes was divided by the size of the smaller repertoire. Richness of each repertoire was evaluated using RTK rarefaction, the Chao1 estimator, and Recon v2.1 estimates of unobserved clonotypes. In its TCRdb copy, this immuneACCESS table keeps in-frame sequences only and misses some clones. Where compared with another copy, unresolved V genes explain less than half of these, and the others have no known cause. Clone size and V and J calls were adopted from that table, with D and trimming inferred from the DNA. The sample table contains about 480,000 clones; only one count was recorded for about three quarters of them. Roughly an eighth of the sample belongs to the ten largest clones.

This sample stems from a study of shared clonotypes between healthy human individuals (dated by TCRdb to the early 2020s). Turning to the overall study: The cohort included a few men and a couple of women between 18 and 49 years of age. To estimate repertoire size and how much clonotypes are shared between individuals, the study performed deep sequencing of blood TCR repertoires from roughly five healthy adults. Libraries were prepared and TCR repertoires were sequenced by different laboratories using diverse techniques, in order to increase sequencing depth and limit assay-specific biases. Per donor, leukapheresis produced somewhere between about 0.85 and 10 billion PBMCs.

Donors were healthy HIV-negative adults with no recently reported acute infections or vaccinations. Every donor was a Caucasian adult residing in Nashville, Tennessee, USA. For unsorted samples, about 90 million PBMCs were counted and genomic DNA was extracted with the QIAamp DNA Blood Mini kit. After blood collection by leukapheresis, PBMCs were isolated using Ficoll-Histopaque density gradient centrifugation and then cryopreserved in the vapor phase of liquid nitrogen. From the cysteine up to the phenylalanine, the CDR3 has a length of 14 residues. Only the CDR3 DNA is retained, 42 bases long and in frame from the first base. From a lookup of the germline V gene, CDR1 and CDR2 are SGHAT and FQNNGV. Trimming accounts for 4 bases at V and 3 bases at J, while the number of junction bases matched to no gene is 4. General study outcomes and caveats: Sampling was limited to blood, and TCR repertoires in tissue likely differ from TCR repertoires in blood. Pairwise subsampling led to the expectation that sequencing depth would affect the degree of clonotype sharing among donors. Because the study included only a small number of donors, the genetic and exposure-history diversity represented was limited.

The receptor chain draws on TRBV11-2 and TRBJ2-7, with 9 bases in between that match TRBD2. Sequenced input: PBMCs. This receptor was taken from a woman between 40 and 50 years old in good health. Some clones in this sample may be carry-over from other donors' samples. The CDR3 reads CASSWGLAFYEQYF. In nucleotides, the sequence is TGTGCCAGCAGCTGGGGACTAGCCTTCTACGAGCAGTACTTC.